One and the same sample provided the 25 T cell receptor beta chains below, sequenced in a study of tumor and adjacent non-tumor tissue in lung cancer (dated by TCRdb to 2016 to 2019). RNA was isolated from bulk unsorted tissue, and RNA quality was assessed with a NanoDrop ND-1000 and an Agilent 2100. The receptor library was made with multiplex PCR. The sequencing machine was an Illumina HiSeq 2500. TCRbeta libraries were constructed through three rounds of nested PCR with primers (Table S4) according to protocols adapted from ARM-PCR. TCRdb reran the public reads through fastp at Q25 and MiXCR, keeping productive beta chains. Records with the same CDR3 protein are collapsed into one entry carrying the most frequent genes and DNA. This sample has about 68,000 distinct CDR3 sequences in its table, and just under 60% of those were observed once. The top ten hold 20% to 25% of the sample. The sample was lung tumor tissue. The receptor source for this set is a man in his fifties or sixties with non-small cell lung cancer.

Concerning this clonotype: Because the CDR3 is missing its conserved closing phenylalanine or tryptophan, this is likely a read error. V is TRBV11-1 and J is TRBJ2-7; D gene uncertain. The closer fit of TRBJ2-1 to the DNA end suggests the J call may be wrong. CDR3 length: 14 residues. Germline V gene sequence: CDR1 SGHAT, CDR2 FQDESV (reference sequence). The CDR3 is CASSLSQGFYEQFL. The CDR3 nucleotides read TGTGCCAGCAGCTTATCGCAAGGATTCTACGAGCAGTTCCTC.

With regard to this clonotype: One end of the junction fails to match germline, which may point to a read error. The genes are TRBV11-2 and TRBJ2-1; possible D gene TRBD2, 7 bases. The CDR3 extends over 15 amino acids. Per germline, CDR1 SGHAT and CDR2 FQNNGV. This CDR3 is CASSRSGGGGYEQFF. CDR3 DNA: TGTGCAAGCAGCCGCTCTGGCGGGGGCGGTTATGAGCAGTTCTTC.

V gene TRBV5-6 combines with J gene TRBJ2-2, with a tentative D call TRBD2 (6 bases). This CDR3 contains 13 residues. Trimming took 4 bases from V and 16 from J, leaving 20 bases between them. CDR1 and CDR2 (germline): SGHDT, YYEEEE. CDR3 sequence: CASSRTITGEPFF. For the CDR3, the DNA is TGTGCCAGCAGCAGGACTATAACCGGGGAACCGTTTTTT.

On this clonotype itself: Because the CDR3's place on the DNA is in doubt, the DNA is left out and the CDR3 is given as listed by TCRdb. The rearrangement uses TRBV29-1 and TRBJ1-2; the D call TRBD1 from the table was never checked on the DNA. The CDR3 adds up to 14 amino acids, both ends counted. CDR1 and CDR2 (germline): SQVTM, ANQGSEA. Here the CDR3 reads CSSRVQESNYGCTF.

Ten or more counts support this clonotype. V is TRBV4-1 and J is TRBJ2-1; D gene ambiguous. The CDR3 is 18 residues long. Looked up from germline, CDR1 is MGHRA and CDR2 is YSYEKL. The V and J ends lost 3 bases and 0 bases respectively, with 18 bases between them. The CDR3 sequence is CASSQYIMAQSSYNEQFF. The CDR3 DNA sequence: TGCGCCAGCAGCCAGTATATAATGGCCCAGAGCTCCTACAATGAGCAGTTCTTC.

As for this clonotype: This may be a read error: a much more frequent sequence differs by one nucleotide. The CDR3 reads CASNLESQREQYF. DNA of the CDR3: TGCGCCAGCAACTTGGAATCCCAACGGGAGCAGTACTTC. The chain combines TRBV5-1 with TRBJ2-7; D is uncertain. Germline assignment: CDR1 SGHRS and CDR2 YFSETQ. This CDR3 comprises 13 residues.

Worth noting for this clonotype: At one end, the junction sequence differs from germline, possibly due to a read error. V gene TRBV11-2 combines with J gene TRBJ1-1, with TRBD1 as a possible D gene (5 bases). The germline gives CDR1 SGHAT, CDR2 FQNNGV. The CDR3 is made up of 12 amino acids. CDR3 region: CVSSSVRAETFF. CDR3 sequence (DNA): TGTGTCAGCAGCTCGGTCAGGGCTGAAACTTTCTTT.

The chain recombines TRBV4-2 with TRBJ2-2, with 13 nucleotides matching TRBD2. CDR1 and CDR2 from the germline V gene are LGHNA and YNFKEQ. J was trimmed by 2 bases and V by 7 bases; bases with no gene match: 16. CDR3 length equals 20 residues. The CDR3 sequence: CASIRGPGTSGMANTGELFF. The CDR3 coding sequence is TGTGCCAGCATCCGAGGTCCCGGGACTAGCGGGATGGCCAACACCGGGGAGCTGTTTTTT.

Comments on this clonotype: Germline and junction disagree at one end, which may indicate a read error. CDR3 in amino acids: CATSGRSRGQEIQYF. For the CDR3, the DNA is TGTGCCACCAGTGGTCGTTCGAGGGGACAAGAGATCCAGTACTTC. The chain is built from TRBV24-1 and TRBJ2-5, with a tentative D call TRBD1 (6 bases). The germline V gene has CDR1 KGHDR and CDR2 SFDVKD. The CDR3 contains 15 residues.

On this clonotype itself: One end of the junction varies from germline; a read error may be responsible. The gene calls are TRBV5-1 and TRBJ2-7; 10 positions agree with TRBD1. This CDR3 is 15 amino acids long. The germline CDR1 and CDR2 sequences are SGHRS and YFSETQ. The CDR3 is CASSMGDRGGYEQCF. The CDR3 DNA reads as TGCGCCAGCAGCATGGGGGACAGGGGAGGCTACGAGCAGTGCTTC.

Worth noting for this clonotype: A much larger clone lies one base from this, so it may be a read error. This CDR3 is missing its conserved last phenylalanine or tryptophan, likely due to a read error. Written as DNA, the CDR3 is TGTGCCAGCAGACAACTAGCTCCGGGCTCCTACGAGCAGTACATC. It is translated as CASRQLAPGSYEQYI. This chain links TRBV6-2 or TRBV6-3 with TRBJ2-7; D possibly corresponds to TRBD2 (6 bases). The V gene's germline CDR1 is MNHEY and CDR2 SVGEGT. The V end was cut by 6 bases, the J end by 0 bases, with 15 bases between. The CDR3 has 15 residues.

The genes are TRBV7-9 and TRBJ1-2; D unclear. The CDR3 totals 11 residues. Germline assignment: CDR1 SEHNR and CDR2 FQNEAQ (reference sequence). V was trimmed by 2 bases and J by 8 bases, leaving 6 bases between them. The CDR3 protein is CASSLLTGYTF. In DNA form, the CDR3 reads TGTGCCAGCAGCTTATTGACGGGCTACACCTTC.

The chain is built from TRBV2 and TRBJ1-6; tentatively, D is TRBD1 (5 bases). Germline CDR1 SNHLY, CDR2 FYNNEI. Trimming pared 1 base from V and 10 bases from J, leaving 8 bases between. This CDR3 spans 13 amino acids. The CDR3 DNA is TGTGCCAGCAGTGAAGTGGGGGAATCACCCCTCCACTTT. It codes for CASSEVGESPLHF. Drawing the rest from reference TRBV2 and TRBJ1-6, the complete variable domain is EPEVTQTPSHQVTQMGQEVILRCVPISNHLYFYWYRQILGQKVEFLVSFYNNEISEKSEIFDDQFSVERPDGSNFTLKIRSTKLEDSAMYFCASSEVGESPLHFGNGTRLTVT.

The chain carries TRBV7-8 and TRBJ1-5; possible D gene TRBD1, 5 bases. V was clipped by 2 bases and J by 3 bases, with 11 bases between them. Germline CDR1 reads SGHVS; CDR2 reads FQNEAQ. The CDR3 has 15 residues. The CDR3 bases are TGTGCCAGCAGCTTACAGGGTGTAAACAATCAGCCCCAGCATTTT. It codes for CASSLQGVNNQPQHF.

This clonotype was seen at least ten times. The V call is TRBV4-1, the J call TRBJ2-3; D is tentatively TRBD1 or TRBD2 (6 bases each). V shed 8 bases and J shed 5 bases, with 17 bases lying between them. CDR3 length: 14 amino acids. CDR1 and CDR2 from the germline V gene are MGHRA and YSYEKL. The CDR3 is CASAPRGGQDTQYF. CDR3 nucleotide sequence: TGCGCCAGCGCCCCACGAGGGGGGCAAGATACGCAGTATTTT.

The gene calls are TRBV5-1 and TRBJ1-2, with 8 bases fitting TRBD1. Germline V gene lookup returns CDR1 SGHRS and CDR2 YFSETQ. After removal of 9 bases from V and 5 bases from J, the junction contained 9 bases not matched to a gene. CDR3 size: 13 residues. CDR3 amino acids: CATSTGATYGYTF. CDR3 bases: TGCGCCACCTCGACAGGGGCCACTTATGGCTACACCTTC.

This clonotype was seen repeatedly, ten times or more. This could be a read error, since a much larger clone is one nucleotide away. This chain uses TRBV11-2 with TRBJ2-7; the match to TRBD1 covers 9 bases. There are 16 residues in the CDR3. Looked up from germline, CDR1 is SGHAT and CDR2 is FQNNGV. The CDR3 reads CTSSFARTGEGVEQYF. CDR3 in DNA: TGTACCAGCAGCTTCGCCCGGACAGGGGAAGGGGTCGAGCAGTACTTC.

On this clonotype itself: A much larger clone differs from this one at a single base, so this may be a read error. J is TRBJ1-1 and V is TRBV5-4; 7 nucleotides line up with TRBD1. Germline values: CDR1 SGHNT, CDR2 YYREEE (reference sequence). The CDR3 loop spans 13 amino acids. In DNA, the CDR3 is TGTGCCAGCAGCAGGGGACAGCAGCCTGAAGCTTTATTT. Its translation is CASSRGQQPEALF.

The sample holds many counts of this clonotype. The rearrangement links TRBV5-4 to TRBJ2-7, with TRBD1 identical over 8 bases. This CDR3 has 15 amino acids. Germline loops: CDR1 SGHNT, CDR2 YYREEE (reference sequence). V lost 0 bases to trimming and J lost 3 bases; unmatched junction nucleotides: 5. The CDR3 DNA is TGTGCCAGCAGCTTGGCGCTCGGACAGGGCTACGAGCAGTACTTC. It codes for CASSLALGQGYEQYF.

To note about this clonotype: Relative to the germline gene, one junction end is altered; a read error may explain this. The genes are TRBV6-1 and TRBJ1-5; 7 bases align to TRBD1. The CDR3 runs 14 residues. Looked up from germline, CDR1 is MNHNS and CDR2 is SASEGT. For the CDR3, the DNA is TGTGCTAGCAGTTTTACAGGGGCGAATCAGTCCCAGCATTTT. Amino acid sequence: CASSFTGANQSQHF.

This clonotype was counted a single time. CDR3 protein: CSAPASREGGDTQYF. The CDR3 DNA reads TGCAGTGCCCCCGCGTCGCGGGAGGGCGGTGATACGCAGTATTTT. V usage is TRBV20-1 and J usage is TRBJ2-3; 9 bases map to TRBD2. This CDR3 is built from 15 residues. Trimming removed 6 bases from V and 6 bases from J; junction bases left unmatched: 13. Germline lookup yields CDR1 DFQATT and CDR2 SNEGSKA (reference sequence).

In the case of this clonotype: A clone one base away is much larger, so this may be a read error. CDR3 in amino acids: CASSLGTGWNNEQFF. DNA of the CDR3: TGCGCCAGCAGCTTAGGGACAGGGTGGAACAATGAGCAGTTCTTC. This sequence joins TRBV5-1 and TRBJ2-1; 9 positions agree with TRBD1. The length of the CDR3 is 15 residues. Germline trimming cut 2 bases from V and 5 bases from J; bases unmatched to any gene: 5. Per germline, CDR1 SGHRS and CDR2 YFSETQ.

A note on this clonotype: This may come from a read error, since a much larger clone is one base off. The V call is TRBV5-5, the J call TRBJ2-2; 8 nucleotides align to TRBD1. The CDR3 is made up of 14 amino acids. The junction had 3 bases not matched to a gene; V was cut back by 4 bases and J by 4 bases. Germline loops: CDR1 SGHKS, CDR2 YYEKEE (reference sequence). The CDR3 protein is CASSIQGGTGELFF. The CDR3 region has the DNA TGTGCCAGCAGCATACAGGGGGGCACCGGGGAGCTGTTTTTT.

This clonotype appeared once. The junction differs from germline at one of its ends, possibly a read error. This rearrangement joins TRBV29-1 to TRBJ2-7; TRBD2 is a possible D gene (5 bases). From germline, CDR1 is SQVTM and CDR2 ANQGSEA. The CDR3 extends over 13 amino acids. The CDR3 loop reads CSVRRYKIYEQYF. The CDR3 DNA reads TGTAGCGTCCGCCGGTACAAGATCTACGAGCAGTACTTC.

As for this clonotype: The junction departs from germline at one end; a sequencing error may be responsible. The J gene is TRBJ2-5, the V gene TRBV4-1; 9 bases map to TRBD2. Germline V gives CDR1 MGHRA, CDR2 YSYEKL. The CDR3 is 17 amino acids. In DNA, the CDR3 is TGCACCAGCAGTCGAGGGAGGAAGGTAGCGGGGGAAGAGACCCAGTACTTC. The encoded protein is CTSSRGRKVAGEETQYF.